This TCR beta chain came from a study of blood T cell repertoires in COVID-19. Study as a whole: The cDNA or gDNA used as material had been derived from T cells, B-cell-depleted T cells, or PBMCs.

Assay used: immunoSEQ multiplex PCR; TCRdb lists only in-frame clones, some missing. The sample has 200,000 to 250,000 clones, around 80% seen once. Enrollees, about 18 to 90 years old, lived in fewer than 25 US areas. Cohorts were based on clinical histories the participants reported. The CDR3 is 14 amino acids. Germline V lookup: CDR1 GTSNPN, CDR2 SVGIG (reference sequence). V shed 3 bases, J shed 8 bases, and the junction held 7 bases outside the gene matches. The source of this sequence is a man aged 35-49 years who had recovered from COVID-19. J is TRBJ1-6 and V is TRBV30, with 7 bases matching TRBD1. What was sequenced was PBMCs or T cells enriched from blood (not recorded which). Here the CDR3 DNA reads TGTGCCTGGAGGAAGGGACAGTTTTATTCACCCCTCCACTTT. This encodes CAWRKGQFYSPLHF.